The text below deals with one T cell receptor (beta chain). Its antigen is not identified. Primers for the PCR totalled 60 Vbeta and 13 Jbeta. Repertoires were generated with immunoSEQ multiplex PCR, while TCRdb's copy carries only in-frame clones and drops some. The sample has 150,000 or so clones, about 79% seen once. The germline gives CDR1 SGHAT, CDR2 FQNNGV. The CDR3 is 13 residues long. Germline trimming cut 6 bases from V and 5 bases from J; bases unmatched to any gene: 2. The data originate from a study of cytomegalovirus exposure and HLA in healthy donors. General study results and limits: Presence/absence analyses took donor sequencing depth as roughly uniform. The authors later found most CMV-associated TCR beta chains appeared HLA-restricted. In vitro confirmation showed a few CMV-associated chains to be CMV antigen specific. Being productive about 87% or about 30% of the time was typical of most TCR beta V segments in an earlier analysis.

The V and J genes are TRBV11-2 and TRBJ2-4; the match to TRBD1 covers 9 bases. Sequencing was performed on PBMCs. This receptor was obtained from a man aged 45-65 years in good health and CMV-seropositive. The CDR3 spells CASRRTGENIQYF. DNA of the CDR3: TGTGCCAGCAGAAGGACAGGGGAAAACATTCAGTACTTC.